Presented here are 8 T cell receptor beta chains from one specimen sequenced in a study of T cells in Graves' hyperthyroidism and ophthalmopathy. What was amplified from RNA transcripts were TCR beta CDR3 regions. An initial round of RT-PCR targeting the TCR CDR3 relied on the HTBI primer set. TCRdb called the multiplex PCR reads again in MiXCR, with one record for every CDR3 protein. The table records hundreds of thousands of distinct CDR3 sequences, 14% to 15% of them present only once. The sequenced sample consisted of blood. The receptors come from a man aged 18 to 29 with Graves' ophthalmopathy.

The chain has TRBV5-6 and TRBJ2-1; D is ambiguous. Germline CDR1 and CDR2: SGHDT and YYEEEE. The CDR3 is 14 residues long. V was cut by 2 bases and J by 9 bases, with 15 bases left in between. The CDR3 region is CASSLDPFGSEQFF. The CDR3 nucleotides read TGTGCCAGCAGCTTAGATCCGTTCGGAAGTGAGCAGTTCTTC.

The rearrangement joins TRBV27 to TRBJ1-5, with D maybe TRBD1 (6 bases). CDR3 length equals 15 residues. With 5 bases removed from V and 0 bases from J, the gap between germline ends came to 11 bases. The germline V gene encodes CDR1 MNHEY and CDR2 SMNVEV (reference sequence). The CDR3 loop reads CASSIRDNSNQPQHF. The CDR3 coding sequence is TGTGCCAGCAGTATCCGGGACAATAGCAATCAGCCCCAGCATTTT.

In its sample, this clonotype was seen a few times. V gene TRBV6-1 combines with J gene TRBJ1-3; tentatively, D is TRBD1 (5 bases). The CDR3 extends over 16 amino acids. The germline V gene encodes CDR1 MNHNS and CDR2 SASEGT. Deletions cut 8 bases from V and 3 bases from J, with 20 bases between. The CDR3 bases are TGTGCCAGCTCCAGCTCTCAAGGGGAAGTTGGAAACACCATATATTTT. It encodes CASSSSQGEVGNTIYF.

The chain is built from TRBV5-1 and TRBJ2-7; 7 bases line up with TRBD1. From germline, CDR1 is SGHRS and CDR2 YFSETQ. CDR3 length: 14 residues. V was pared by 0 bases and J by 4 bases, with 4 bases of the junction left unmatched. This CDR3 reads CASSLALQGYEQYF. CDR3 bases: TGCGCCAGCAGCTTGGCCCTACAGGGGTACGAGCAGTACTTC.

The CDR3 is CASSQGTSVGNIQYF. In DNA form, the CDR3 reads TGTGCCAGCAGCCAAGGGACTAGCGTAGGAAACATTCAGTACTTC. The J gene is TRBJ2-4, the V gene TRBV3-1, with 9 bases matching TRBD2. The V gene's germline CDR1 is LGHDT and CDR2 YNNKEL (reference sequence). Trimming took 1 base from V and 6 from J; bases not matched to a gene: 4. The CDR3 is 15 amino acids.

J is TRBJ2-5 and V is TRBV7-3, with TRBD2 matching 8 bases. V lost 4 bases and J lost 5; bases outside the gene matches: 15. Germline V gene lookup returns CDR1 SGHTA and CDR2 FQGTGA. The CDR3 loop spans 17 amino acids. The CDR3 loop is CASSSTSGGPPGETQYF. CDR3 sequence (DNA): TGTGCCAGCAGCTCGACGAGCGGGGGCCCCCCGGGGGAGACCCAGTACTTC.

This clonotype was detected ten times or more. The CDR3 spells CASSADSPSGETQYF. The CDR3, as DNA: TGTGCCAGCAGCGCCGACTCCCCGAGTGGGGAGACCCAGTACTTC. V is TRBV12-3 or TRBV12-4 and J is TRBJ2-5, with D unclear. This CDR3 has 15 amino acids. V lost 6 bases, J lost 5 bases, and 19 bases lay in between.

This clonotype appeared many times. This rearrangement joins TRBV2 to TRBJ1-2; no firm D call. Trimming took 7 bases from V and 1 from J, leaving 7 bases between them. CDR1 and CDR2 from the germline V gene are SNHLY and FYNNEI. This CDR3 is 12 amino acids long. CDR3 loop: CASTLSNYGYTF. The CDR3 nucleotides are TGTGCCAGCACCCTTAGTAACTATGGCTACACCTTC.